These T cell receptor beta chains were read from a single sample in a study of blood T cell repertoires in COVID-19. Generated by immunoSEQ multiplex PCR, the TCRdb table keeps only in-frame clones and is missing some. The table shows a few hundred thousand clones, with 88% occurring only once. Sample: peripheral blood. The source of these receptors is a man aged 65 to 79 with acute or convalescent COVID-19. Both conserved end residues are part of each CDR3. The order of the fields is J gene, clone size, V gene, D gene, CDR3 DNA, CDR3 protein. D genes are given only for firm matches. Only part of the rows carry a size: once, few, many, or a class if the clone is expanded.

>TRBJ1-2|-|TRBV10-3|TRBD1
TGTGCCATCAGTGGGACAGGGGGTGATGGCTACACCTTC
CAISGTGGDGYTF
>TRBJ2-7|-|TRBV2|-
TGTGCCAGCAGTGGGGAGGCTGCCCCCTACGAGCAGTACTTC
CASSGEAAPYEQYF
>TRBJ2-3|-|TRBV4-1|TRBD1
TGCGCCAGCAGCCATTCCCCGACAGGGTCATATGCAGATACGCAGTATTTT
CASSHSPTGSYADTQYF
>TRBJ2-1|once|TRBV11-2|TRBD2
TGTGCCAGCAGCTTGGGACTAGCGGCCTACAATGAGCAGTTCTTC
CASSLGLAAYNEQFF
>TRBJ1-4|-|TRBV5-1|TRBD1
TGCGCCAGCAGCCGCGGGACAGGAGGGAGTAATGAAAAACTGTTTTTT
CASSRGTGGSNEKLFF
>TRBJ2-2|many|TRBV27|-
TGTGCCAGCAGCGCACTTAGAAATTTGATGAACACCGGGGAGCTGTTTTTT
CASSALRNLMNTGELFF
>TRBJ2-1|-|TRBV7-2|TRBD2
TGTGCCAGCAGCTTAGCCCCTAGCGGGCCTGGCGGGAGTGAGCAGTTCTTC
CASSLAPSGPGGSEQFF
>TRBJ2-1|-|TRBV7-9|-
TGTGCCAGCAGCTTGTCCGGGGGAGGAGGGACCAATGAGCAGTTCTTC
CASSLSGGGGTNEQFF
>TRBJ2-7|-|TRBV5-5|-
TGTGCCAGCAGCTTGGAGGTCGGGGAGCAGTACTTC
CASSLEVGEQYF
>TRBJ2-2|-|TRBV6-5|TRBD2
TGTGCCACCTCAGGACTAGCGGGAAGTAACGGGGAGCTGTTTTTT
CATSGLAGSNGELFF
>TRBJ2-2|-|TRBV2|-
TGTGCCAGCAGTGGGGGTAGCGGTGGGGTTACCGGGGAGCTGTTTTTT
CASSGGSGGVTGELFF
>TRBJ1-2|once|TRBV5-5|TRBD1
TGTGCCATTCCGGGACAGCGTATCTATGGCTACACCTTC
CAIPGQRIYGYTF
>TRBJ2-1|-|TRBV3-1/TRBV3-2|-
TGTGCCAGCAGCCAAAGTCTAGTCGCCAATGAGCAGTTCTTC
CASSQSLVANEQFF
>TRBJ1-2|-|TRBV19|-
TGTGCCAGTAGGGAGTCAGTCGACAGTAACTATGGCTACACCTTC
CASRESVDSNYGYTF
>TRBJ1-4|few|TRBV6-1|-
TGTGCCAGCAGTGAACCAGGGCGAGGTTGGAGAACTAATGAAAAACTGTTTTTT
CASSEPGRGWRTNEKLFF
>TRBJ1-5|-|TRBV28|-
TGTGCCAGCAGTACCAGGGGCACAAACAATCAGCCCCAGCATTTT
CASSTRGTNNQPQHF
>TRBJ1-2|-|TRBV3-1/TRBV3-2|-
TGTGCCAGCAGCCAAGAGGGGGGGGCTCGAGGCTACACCTTC
CASSQEGGARGYTF
>TRBJ2-1|-|TRBV24-1|TRBD2
TGTGCCACCAGTGGCCTCAGCGGGAGAGGACCATCCAATGAGCAGTTCTTC
CATSGLSGRGPSNEQFF